These 20 T cell receptor beta chains were sequenced from one sample in a study of CD8+ T cells in alopecia areata. The sequencing template was cDNA reverse transcribed from extracted RNA. Only in-frame clones appear in the TCRdb table, and some are missing; sequencing was by immunoSEQ multiplex PCR. The table has about 210,000 clones, 64% seen once. Regarding treatment: oral pan-JAK inhibitor, 5-10 mg twice daily. Sample: CD4+ T cells sorted from blood, taken at week 4, from a patient treated with tofacitinib. These receptors came from a human donor with alopecia areata.

This clone occurred once. The J gene is TRBJ2-5, the V gene TRBV29-1; D not resolved. Trimming stripped 7 bases from V and 2 bases from J, with 11 bases between. Germline assignment: CDR1 SQVTM and CDR2 ANQGSEA. This CDR3 region has 12 residues. DNA for the CDR3: TGCAGCGCTGTTAGGGTTCAAGAGACCCAGTACTTC. Its protein product is CSAVRVQETQYF.

V and J are TRBV30 and TRBJ1-2; 8 nucleotides align to TRBD1. Germline loops: CDR1 GTSNPN, CDR2 SVGIG (reference sequence). This CDR3 is 15 amino acids long. Germline trimming cut 3 bases from V and 6 bases from J; bases unmatched to any gene: 12. For the CDR3, the DNA is TGTGCCTGGAGGGATATGGACAGGGCTTGGGATGGCTACACCTTC. It codes for CAWRDMDRAWDGYTF.

The rearrangement joins TRBV10-3 to TRBJ1-2, with 11 positions matching TRBD1. The CDR3 covers 15 residues. The trim removed 4 bases at V and 6 bases at J, leaving 7 bases unmatched. The germline gives CDR1 ENHRY, CDR2 SYGVKD. The CDR3 DNA sequence: TGTGCCATCAGTGCAAGGACAGGGGGCGATCATGGCTACACCTTC. This codes for CAISARTGGDHGYTF.

This chain connects TRBV7-9 to TRBJ1-1; D might be TRBD1 (6 bases). Trimming left V 4 bases short and J 3 bases short, with 21 bases between. Germline V gene lookup returns CDR1 SEHNR and CDR2 FQNEAQ (reference sequence). The CDR3 consists of 17 residues. The CDR3: CASSSPVQGLVDTEAFF. The CDR3 DNA sequence: TGTGCCAGCAGCTCTCCGGTACAGGGTCTGGTCGACACTGAAGCTTTCTTT.

The chain couples TRBV20-1 to TRBJ2-7; D is perhaps TRBD2 (7 bases). Germline CDR1 and CDR2: DFQATT and SNEGSKA (reference sequence). The CDR3 totals 11 residues. Trimming took off 3 bases at V and 10 bases at J, with 13 bases between the two ends. The CDR3: CSASGGGHQYF. Written as DNA, the CDR3 is TGCAGTGCTAGTGGGGGGGGACACCAGTACTTC.

The chain combines TRBV30 with TRBJ1-1; D gene ambiguous. Trimming took off 0 bases at V and 1 base at J, with 6 bases between the two ends. Germline V gene lookup returns CDR1 GTSNPN and CDR2 SVGIG (reference sequence). This CDR3 spans 13 amino acids. The CDR3 DNA is TGTGCCTGGAGTGTACATTCGAACACTGAAGCTTTCTTT. Translating it yields CAWSVHSNTEAFF.

This clone was found a few times. This rearrangement joins TRBV7-9 to TRBJ1-1, with TRBD1 matching over 7 bases. Germline CDR1 SEHNR, CDR2 FQNEAQ (reference sequence). The V and J ends lost 4 bases and 4 bases, in that order; junction bases with no gene match: 6. The CDR3 extends over 14 amino acids. The DNA for the CDR3 is TGTGCCAGCAGCTCGACAGGGAGGAGCACTGAAGCTTTCTTT. Its translation: CASSSTGRSTEAFF.

CDR3 protein: CSALALGLAGKETQYF. In DNA form, the CDR3 reads TGCAGCGCTCTCGCTTTAGGGCTAGCGGGAAAAGAGACCCAGTACTTC. The chain recombines TRBV29-1 with TRBJ2-5; 9 positions match TRBD2. Trimming took 7 bases from V and 3 from J; bases not matched to a gene: 15. The CDR3 runs 16 residues. CDR1 and CDR2 from the germline V gene are SQVTM and ANQGSEA.

The genes are TRBV5-6 and TRBJ2-7; TRBD2 is a possible D gene (5 bases). The germline V gene encodes CDR1 SGHDT and CDR2 YYEEEE. The CDR3 length is 15 residues. Deletions cut 1 base from V and 6 bases from J, with 17 bases between. CDR3 nucleotides: TGTGCCAGCAGCTTGCCAACTAGATCGGGTCGCGAGCAGTACTTC. It specifies CASSLPTRSGREQYF. Looking up the rest from reference TRBV5-6 and TRBJ2-7 gives the full variable domain: DAGVTQSPTHLIKTRGQQVTLRCSPKSGHDTVSWYQQALGQGPQFIFQYYEEEERQRGNFPDRFSGHQFPNYSSELNVNALLLGDSALYLCASSLPTRSGREQYFGPGTRLTVT.

The chain uses TRBV10-3 and TRBJ2-2, with D perhaps TRBD2 (5 bases). Trimming removed 0 bases from V and 3 bases from J, with 5 bases in between. Germline V gives CDR1 ENHRY, CDR2 SYGVKD. The CDR3 extends over 14 amino acids. CDR3 nucleotide sequence: TGTGCCATCAGTGAGTCGCGGGACACCGGGGAGCTGTTTTTT. It is translated as CAISESRDTGELFF.

This chain links TRBV7-8 with TRBJ1-6, with 7 positions matching TRBD1. This CDR3 has 15 residues. CDR1 is SGHVS, CDR2 FQNEAQ, per germline. V gave up 3 bases and J gave up 6 bases; unmatched junction bases: 5. CDR3 sequence: CASSFGDRRNSPLHF. CDR3 coding DNA: TGTGCCAGCAGCTTTGGGGACAGACGTAATTCACCCCTCCACTTT.

The J gene is TRBJ2-3, the V gene TRBV29-1, with unresolved D. The V gene lost 4 bases and the J gene lost 4 bases, with 9 bases spanning the gap. This CDR3 comprises 12 residues. Looked up from germline, CDR1 is SQVTM and CDR2 is ANQGSEA. The CDR3 here is CSVAGVSDTQYF. The CDR3 DNA sequence: TGCAGCGTTGCAGGTGTCTCAGATACGCAGTATTTT.

The genes are TRBV15 and TRBJ2-5; D is uncertain. From germline, CDR1 is LNHNV and CDR2 YYDKDF (reference sequence). Trimming left V 3 bases short and J 5 bases short, with 7 bases between. The CDR3 extends over 12 amino acids. The CDR3 region has the DNA TGTGCCACCAGCAGGGCCCGGGAGACCCAGTACTTC. Encoded protein: CATSRARETQYF.

The chain combines TRBV6-5 with TRBJ1-1; D unresolved. With 0 bases removed from V and 3 bases from J, the gap between germline ends came to 11 bases. This CDR3 has 15 residues. Per germline, CDR1 MNHEY and CDR2 SVGAGI. The CDR3 loop reads CASSYSGADHTEAFF. DNA for the CDR3: TGTGCCAGCAGTTACTCGGGCGCAGATCACACTGAAGCTTTCTTT.

V and J are TRBV19 and TRBJ1-6, with 10 bases lining up with TRBD1. Germline V gives CDR1 LNHDA, CDR2 SQIVND (reference sequence). J lost 8 bases, V lost 7 bases, and 5 bases had no gene match. The CDR3 covers 14 residues. This chain's CDR3 is CASTPGQGYSPLHF. The CDR3 DNA reads as TGTGCCAGTACCCCGGGACAGGGGTATTCACCCCTCCACTTT.

The chain combines TRBV6-6 with TRBJ2-7; 8 bases are a match to TRBD2. The CDR3 is 12 amino acids. Germline CDR1 and CDR2: MNHNY and SVGAGI (reference sequence). The ends lost 7 bases at V and 9 bases at J; junction bases unmatched: 8. This CDR3 is CASTSGLAGQYF. In nucleotides, the CDR3 is TGTGCCAGCACCTCGGGGCTAGCGGGGCAGTACTTC.

This chain connects TRBV6-5 to TRBJ1-4; 10 nucleotides agree with TRBD1. CDR1 and CDR2 (germline): MNHEY, SVGAGI. The CDR3 spans 14 residues. J was trimmed by 10 bases and V by 6 bases; bases with no gene match: 8. The CDR3 sequence is CASSSTRTGGKLFF. DNA of the CDR3: TGTGCCAGCAGCTCCACCCGGACAGGGGGAAAACTGTTTTTT.

This clone showed up just a few times. This sequence joins TRBV4-1 and TRBJ2-1; D is uncertain. This CDR3 is 15 amino acids long. Germline loops: CDR1 MGHRA, CDR2 YSYEKL. The V and J ends lost 1 base and 4 bases respectively, with 11 bases between them. Here the CDR3 DNA reads TGCGCCAGCAGCCAAGGTTTTGACCCGTACAATGAGCAGTTCTTC. Translated, it gives CASSQGFDPYNEQFF.

The rearrangement links TRBV11-2 to TRBJ2-7; D is uncertain. Between the trimmed V and J ends, which lost 5 bases and 7 bases, there was a span of 15 bases. The CDR3 length is 13 residues. Per germline, CDR1 SGHAT and CDR2 FQNNGV. The CDR3 sequence is CASSLDHSREQYF. The CDR3 coding sequence is TGTGCCAGCAGCCTGGACCACTCCCGGGAGCAGTACTTC.

The chain has TRBV7-6 and TRBJ2-7, with D unresolved. Deletions cut 3 bases from V and 2 bases from J, with 8 bases between. Germline CDR1 SGHVS, CDR2 FNYEAQ. The CDR3 is 13 amino acids. The CDR3 reads CASSFDRAYEQYF. CDR3 nucleotides: TGTGCCAGCAGCTTCGACCGAGCCTACGAGCAGTACTTC.